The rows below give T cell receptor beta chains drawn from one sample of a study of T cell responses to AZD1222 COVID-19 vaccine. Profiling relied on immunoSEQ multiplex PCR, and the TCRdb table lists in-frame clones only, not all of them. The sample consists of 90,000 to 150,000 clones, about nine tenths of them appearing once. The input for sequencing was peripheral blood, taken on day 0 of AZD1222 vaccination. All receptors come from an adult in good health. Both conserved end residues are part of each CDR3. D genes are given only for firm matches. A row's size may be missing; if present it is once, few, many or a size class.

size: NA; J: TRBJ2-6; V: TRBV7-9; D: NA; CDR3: CASSLGGTGGVLTF; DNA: TGTGCCAGCAGCTTGGGGGGGACAGGAGGCGTCCTGACTTTC
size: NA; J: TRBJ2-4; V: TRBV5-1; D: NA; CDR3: CASSLGDLDIQYF; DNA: TGCGCCAGCAGCTTGGGGGATCTGGACATTCAGTACTTC
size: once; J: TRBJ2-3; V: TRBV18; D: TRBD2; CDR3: CASSPRGTSGRPIQGPDTQYF; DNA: TGTGCCAGCTCACCACGCGGGACTAGCGGGAGGCCTATCCAGGGCCCAGATACGCAGTATTTT
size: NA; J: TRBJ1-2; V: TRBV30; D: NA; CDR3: CAWSVPLRGRAYGYTF; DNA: TGTGCCTGGAGTGTACCTCTGCGGGGCAGGGCCTATGGCTACACCTTC
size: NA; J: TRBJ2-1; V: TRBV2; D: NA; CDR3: CASRPEPGLLNEQFF; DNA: TGTGCCAGCAGGCCCGAACCGGGACTTCTTAATGAGCAGTTCTTC
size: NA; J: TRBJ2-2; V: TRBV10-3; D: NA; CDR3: CAISATGELFF; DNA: TGTGCCATCAGTGCCACCGGGGAGCTGTTTTTT
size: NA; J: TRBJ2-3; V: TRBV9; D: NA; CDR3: CASSVKSGGGPDTQYF; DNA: TGTGCCAGCAGCGTAAAGTCTGGAGGTGGTCCAGATACGCAGTATTTT
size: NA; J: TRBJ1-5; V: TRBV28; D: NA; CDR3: CASSFSQGPQHF; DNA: TGTGCCAGCAGTTTCAGTCAGGGGCCCCAGCATTTT
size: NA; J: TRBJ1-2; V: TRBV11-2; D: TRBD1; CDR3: CASSFGTGNYGYTF; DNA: TGTGCCAGCAGCTTCGGGACAGGGAACTATGGCTACACCTTC
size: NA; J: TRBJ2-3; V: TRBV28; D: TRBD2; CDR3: CASSLYLKGGTGLAGRDTQYF; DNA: TGTGCCAGCAGTTTATACCTAAAGGGCGGAACGGGACTAGCGGGACGGGATACGCAGTATTTT
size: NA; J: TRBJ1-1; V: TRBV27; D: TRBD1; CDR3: CASRDTGGTEAFF; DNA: TGTGCCAGCAGGGATACAGGGGGGACTGAAGCTTTCTTT
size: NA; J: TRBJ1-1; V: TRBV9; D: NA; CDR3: CASSVTGSSGAFF; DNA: TGTGCCAGCAGCGTTACGGGGTCAAGCGGGGCTTTCTTT
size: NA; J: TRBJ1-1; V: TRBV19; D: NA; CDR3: CASRGMEFNTEAFF; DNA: TGTGCCAGTAGGGGCATGGAGTTCAACACTGAAGCTTTCTTT
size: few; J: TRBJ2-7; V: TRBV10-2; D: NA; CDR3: CASQSYTYEQYF; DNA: TGCGCCAGCCAAAGCTATACCTACGAGCAGTACTTC
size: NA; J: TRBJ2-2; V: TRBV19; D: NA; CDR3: CASSPHRPGANTGELFF; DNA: TGTGCCAGTAGTCCCCATCGGCCAGGCGCGAACACCGGGGAGCTGTTTTTT
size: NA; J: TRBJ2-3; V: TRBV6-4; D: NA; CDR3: CASSEAHEAADTQYF; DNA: TGTGCCAGCAGTGAGGCACACGAGGCCGCAGATACGCAGTATTTT
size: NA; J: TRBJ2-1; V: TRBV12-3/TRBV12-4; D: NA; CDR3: CASSLSGTVEQFF; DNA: TGTGCCAGCAGTTTGTCGGGCACGGTTGAGCAGTTCTTC
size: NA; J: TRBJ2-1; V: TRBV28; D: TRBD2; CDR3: CASSYGLASHNEQFF; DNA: TGTGCCAGCAGTTACGGACTAGCGTCACACAATGAGCAGTTCTTC
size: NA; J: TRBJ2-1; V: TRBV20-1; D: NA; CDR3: CSAKPGNEQFF; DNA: TGCAGTGCCAAGCCGGGGAATGAGCAGTTCTTC
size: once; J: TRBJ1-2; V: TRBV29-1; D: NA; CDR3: CSVPSDGVYGYTF; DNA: TGCAGCGTCCCATCGGACGGCGTCTATGGCTACACCTTC
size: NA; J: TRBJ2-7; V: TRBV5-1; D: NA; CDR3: CASSIWALTGSSYEQYF; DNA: TGCGCCAGCAGCATTTGGGCCCTCACAGGGAGCTCCTACGAGCAGTACTTC
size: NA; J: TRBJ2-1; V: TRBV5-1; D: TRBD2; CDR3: CASREVSLGLAGNEQFF; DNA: TGCGCCAGCAGAGAGGTCTCTCTCGGACTAGCGGGAAATGAGCAGTTCTTC
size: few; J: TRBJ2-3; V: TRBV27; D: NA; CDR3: CASSLDVSTSTDTQYF; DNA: TGTGCCAGCAGTTTAGACGTATCCACTAGCACAGATACGCAGTATTTT
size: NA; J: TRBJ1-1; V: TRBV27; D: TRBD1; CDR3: CASSSPQGAVEAFF; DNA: TGTGCCAGCAGTTCTCCCCAGGGGGCTGTTGAAGCTTTCTTT
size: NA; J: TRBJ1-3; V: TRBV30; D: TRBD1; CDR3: CAWSMDRGAGNTIYF; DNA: TGTGCCTGGAGTATGGACAGGGGGGCTGGAAACACCATATATTTT
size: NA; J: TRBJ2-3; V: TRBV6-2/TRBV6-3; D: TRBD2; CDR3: CASSRGASRGAGDTQYF; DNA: TGTGCCAGCAGCAGAGGGGCTTCGCGGGGGGCGGGAGATACGCAGTATTTT
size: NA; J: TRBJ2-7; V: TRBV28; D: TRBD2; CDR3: CASTVGGLAGAVYEQYF; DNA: TGTGCCAGCACCGTAGGGGGACTAGCGGGAGCAGTCTACGAGCAGTACTTC
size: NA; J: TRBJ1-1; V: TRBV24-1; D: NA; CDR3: CATSVGEGAEAFF; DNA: TGTGCCACCAGTGTGGGGGAAGGGGCTGAAGCTTTCTTT
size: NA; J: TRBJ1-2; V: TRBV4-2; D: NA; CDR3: CASSQEGSQGPYGYTF; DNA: TGTGCCAGCAGCCAAGAGGGGTCCCAGGGCCCCTATGGCTACACCTTC
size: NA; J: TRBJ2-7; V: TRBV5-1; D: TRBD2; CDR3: CASSLGTSGTYEQYF; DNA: TGCGCCAGCAGCTTGGGGACTAGCGGAACCTACGAGCAGTACTTC
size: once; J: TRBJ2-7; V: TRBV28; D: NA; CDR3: CASTGPHSYEQYF; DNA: TGTGCCAGCACGGGACCGCACTCCTACGAGCAGTACTTC
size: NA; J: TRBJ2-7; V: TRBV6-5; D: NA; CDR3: CASSSRTGVEQYF; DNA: TGTGCCAGCAGCTCTAGGACGGGTGTCGAGCAGTACTTC
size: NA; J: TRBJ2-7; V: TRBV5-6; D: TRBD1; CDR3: CASSPTGAGFYEQYF; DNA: TGTGCCAGCAGCCCTACAGGGGCCGGTTTCTACGAGCAGTACTTC
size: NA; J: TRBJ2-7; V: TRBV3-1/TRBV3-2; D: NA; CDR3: CASSQDPGDPYEQYF; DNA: TGTGCCAGCAGCCAAGATCCCGGGGACCCCTACGAGCAGTACTTC
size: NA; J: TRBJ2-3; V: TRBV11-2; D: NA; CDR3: CASSLGGDTQYF; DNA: TGTGCCAGCAGCTTAGGGGGAGATACGCAGTATTTT
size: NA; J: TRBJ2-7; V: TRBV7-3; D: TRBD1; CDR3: CASSFDRAGEQYF; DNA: TGTGCCAGCAGCTTTGACAGGGCGGGCGAGCAGTACTTC
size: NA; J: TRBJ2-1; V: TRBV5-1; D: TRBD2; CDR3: CASSSLGAGAGYNEQFF; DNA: TGCGCCAGCAGCTCTCTCGGGGCGGGAGCGGGGTACAATGAGCAGTTCTTC
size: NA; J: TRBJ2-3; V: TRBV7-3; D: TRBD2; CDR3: CASSLSGTSGASTDTQYF; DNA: TGTGCCAGCAGCTTAAGCGGGACTAGCGGAGCTAGCACAGATACGCAGTATTTT
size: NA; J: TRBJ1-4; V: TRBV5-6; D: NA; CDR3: CASSLAQFNEKLFF; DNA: TGTGCCAGCAGCTTGGCACAGTTCAATGAAAAACTGTTTTTT
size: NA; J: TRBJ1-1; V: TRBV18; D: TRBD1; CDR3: CASSSGQGDTEAFF; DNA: TGTGCCAGCTCCTCGGGACAGGGGGATACTGAAGCTTTCTTT
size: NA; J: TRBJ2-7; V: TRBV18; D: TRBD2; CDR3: CASSPTSGAELEQYF; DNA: TGTGCCAGCTCACCGACTAGCGGGGCCGAGTTGGAGCAGTACTTC
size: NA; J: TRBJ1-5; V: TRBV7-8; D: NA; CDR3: CASSPRDPQPQHF; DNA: TGTGCCAGCAGCCCCAGGGATCCCCAGCCCCAGCATTTT